The entry that follows covers one T cell receptor beta chain sequence. Per the original data handling: Counts of nucleated cells, estimated from reference gene primer amplification, were obtained. Sequenced by immunoSEQ multiplex PCR; TCRdb stores in-frame clones only, minus some. V, J and clone size were drawn from that table, and D and trimming were deduced from the DNA. The table shows 50,000 to 65,000 clones, with around 90% occurring only once. Between the trimmed V and J ends, which lost 7 bases and 1 base, there was a span of 13 bases. The CDR3 spans 14 residues. Germline lookup yields CDR1 SNHLY and CDR2 FYNNEI. The data were obtained in a study of blood T cell repertoires in COVID-19. Study information: COVID-19 samples collected from the United States, Italy and Spain covered acute and convalescent phases. Sources were T cells, B-cell-depleted T cells, or PBMCs; the material itself was cDNA or gDNA.

Sequencing input: peripheral blood. The chain employs TRBV2 and TRBJ1-1; perhaps TRBD1 as D (6 bases). The TCR sequence derives from a man in his fifties with active COVID-19. CDR3 amino acids: CASNVRGQNTEAFF. CDR3 sequence (DNA): TGTGCCAGCAACGTCCGGGGACAGAACACTGAAGCTTTCTTT.